This T cell receptor (beta chain) stems from a study of identical twins. TCRdb used MiXCR to reprocess the 5' RACE reads, holding one entry per CDR3 protein. The table has fewer than 250,000 distinct CDR3 sequences, more than 15% seen once. This CDR3 contains 13 residues. V dropped 6 bases and J dropped 5 bases, with 10 bases sitting between them. Separately, the same data were catalogued under a study of T cells expressing NK-cell markers. That publication notes: Top CD8+ clonotypes included the dominant CD3+CD56+NKG2C+ clonotypes in six donors. A few donors showed these clonotypes also leading the CD3+CD56-NKG2C+ fraction.

V usage is TRBV12-3 or TRBV12-4 and J usage is TRBJ2-2, with D perhaps TRBD1 (5 bases). The sequenced sample consisted of CD8+ T cells sorted from blood. This sequence originates from a woman aged 18-30 years in good health. The CDR3: CASSRDRTGELFF. Written as DNA, the CDR3 is TGTGCCAGCAGCAGAGACAGAACCGGGGAGCTGTTTTTT.